Detailed here is one T cell receptor (beta chain). The entry originates in a study of shared T cell receptors in the human thymus. Profiled with immunoSEQ multiplex PCR; TCRdb holds only in-frame clones, not every one. The sample has approximately 730,000 clones, 80% to 90% seen once. This same sample was also taken into another study, of human thymus T cells. According to that study: Those donating were healthy Finnish infants in corrective surgery for congenital heart defects. Obtained as resections during corrective heart surgery, the thymus tissue was then studied. Thymic and blood repertoires appeared to show biased V and J gene usage. Among unrelated individuals, related research reported thymic repertoires that overlapped highly.

The material sequenced was thymocytes. The source of this sequence is a girl less than two years old with a congenital heart defect.

CDR3 nucleotides: TGCAGCGTTGTCCCACAGGTTAACACTGAAGCTTTCTTT. Translating it yields CSVVPQVNTEAFF. The rearrangement uses TRBV29-1 and TRBJ1-1; weak D call: TRBD1 (5 bases). The CDR3 consists of 13 residues. Germline-derived CDR1 and CDR2 are SQVTM and ANQGSEA. Trimming took off 4 bases at V and 2 bases at J, with 11 bases between the two ends.